This TCR beta chain was identified during a study of OX40 agonist ivuxolimab in advanced cancers. At the level of the study: Dosing consisted of intravenous ivuxolimab at 0.01 to 10 mg/kg every 2 weeks. Dose-escalation patients' cancers were hepatocellular carcinoma, melanoma, renal cell or head and neck cancer.

Sequencing used immunoSEQ multiplex PCR; TCRdb keeps in-frame clones, though not all of them. Among around 75,000 clones listed, more than 70% were seen once. As concerns this clone: Its antigen is unidentified.

Per germline, CDR1 KGHSH and CDR2 LQKENI. The junction had 7 bases not matched to a gene; V was cut back by 6 bases and J by 5 bases. CDR3 length equals 14 residues. Study-wide points: Patients who responded partially at 0.1-3.0 mg/kg showed clonal expansion ranking among the lowest. The investigators did not determine what antigen specificity the expanded peripheral T cells had.

The sequencing here drew on CD4+ or CD8+ T cells sorted from blood, taken in a trial of the OX40 agonist ivuxolimab. The sequence came from an adult with an advanced solid tumor such as melanoma, head and neck, liver or kidney cancer. The rearrangement links TRBV18 to TRBJ2-5; 9 bases agree with TRBD1. As DNA, the CDR3 is TGTGCCAGCTCTCCGGGAGGACAGGGGGAGACCCAGTACTTC. Encoded protein: CASSPGGQGETQYF.